Described below is a single TCR beta chain sequence and its context. This specimen includes other DNA sequences encoding the same CDR3. The PCR used 60 Vbeta and 13 Jbeta primers. In the authors' methods: An analysis that came later counted roughly 87 million unique TCR beta chains, approximately 12 million shared. Sequencing was performed with immunoSEQ multiplex PCR; in TCRdb, only in-frame clones are kept and a portion is missing. The V and J calls and clone size come from that table; D and trimming were worked out from the DNA. The repertoire holds about 270,000 clones, with 75% to 90% as singletons. The data stem from a study of cytomegalovirus exposure and HLA in healthy donors. The CDR3 covers 13 residues. V shed 6 bases and J 2 bases; nucleotides not matched to a gene: 3. The germline gives CDR1 SNHLY, CDR2 FYNNEI.

The rearrangement joins TRBV2 to TRBJ1-2; 7 bases fit TRBD1. The sequencing sample was made of PBMCs. This clonotype originated in a man between 35 and 55 years old in good health and CMV-seropositive. As DNA, the CDR3 is TGTGCCAGCAGAGGGGGCAGCAACTATGGCTACACCTTC. This gives the protein CASRGGSNYGYTF. Complete variable domain (other parts from reference TRBV2 and TRBJ1-2): EPEVTQTPSHQVTQMGQEVILRCVPISNHLYFYWYRQILGQKVEFLVSFYNNEISEKSEIFDDQFSVERPDGSNFTLKIRSTKLEDSAMYFCASRGGSNYGYTFGSGTRLTVV.